The 19 T cell receptor beta chains below come from one sample, sequenced in a study of cytomegalovirus exposure and HLA in healthy donors (dated by TCRdb to about 2017). Library construction relied on the immunoSEQ multiplex PCR assay. The multiplex PCR relied on a mix of 60 forward primers for TCR Vbeta segments and 13 reverse primers for TCR Jbeta segments. TCRdb holds this immuneACCESS table with in-frame rearrangements only. Some clones are missing; in checked studies, unresolved V genes explain under half, and the rest has no known cause. For this sample the table gives roughly 150,000 clones, of which 75% to 90% were detected only once. The ten biggest clones cover more than 1% of the sample. Material: PBMCs. These TCRs come from a boy aged 2 to 10 in good health and CMV-seronegative.

The rearrangement joins TRBV5-1 to TRBJ1-3; D call uncertain. The V gene's germline CDR1 is SGHRS and CDR2 YFSETQ. CDR3 length equals 14 residues. Trimming pared 4 bases from V and 0 bases from J, leaving 8 bases between. In DNA form, the CDR3 reads TGCGCCAGCAGCGAACAGAGCTCTGGAAACACCATATATTTT. It specifies CASSEQSSGNTIYF.

This sequence joins TRBV5-4 and TRBJ2-7; 14 nucleotides agree with TRBD2. CDR3 length: 16 amino acids. The germline gives CDR1 SGHNT, CDR2 YYREEE (reference sequence). Unmatched junction bases numbered 9, after V lost 4 bases and J lost 6 bases. CDR3 protein: CASSPGTSGSGGEQYF. CDR3 bases: TGTGCCAGCAGCCCCGGGACTAGCGGGAGTGGGGGCGAGCAGTACTTC.

This sequence joins TRBV27 and TRBJ2-1; D may be TRBD2 (7 bases). V was clipped by 6 bases and J by 12 bases, with 21 bases between them. The CDR3 runs to 14 residues. The germline V gene encodes CDR1 MNHEY and CDR2 SMNVEV (reference sequence). The CDR3 DNA reads as TGTGCCAGCAGCCCCATATCCCACAGGGAGGGGCAGTTCTTC. Translating it yields CASSPISHREGQFF.

This clone was counted a few times. The chain joins TRBV4-3 to TRBJ1-1; possibly TRBD1 for D (5 bases). Germline CDR1 and CDR2: LGHNA and YSLEER. This CDR3 is 16 amino acids long. V dropped 2 bases and J dropped 3 bases, with 16 bases sitting between them. CDR3 sequence reads: CASSQFIGDRDTEAFF. The CDR3 coding sequence is TGCGCCAGCAGCCAATTCATAGGGGATCGGGACACTGAAGCTTTCTTT.

The chain combines TRBV11-3 with TRBJ2-1; 11 positions match TRBD2. Germline V gives CDR1 SGHNT, CDR2 YENEEA. The CDR3 is 15 residues long. The V and J ends lost 2 bases and 8 bases, in that order; junction bases with no gene match: 5. This chain's CDR3 is CASSLIAGGPDEQFF. CDR3 nucleotide sequence: TGTGCCAGCAGCTTAATAGCGGGGGGGCCAGATGAGCAGTTCTTC. Together with reference TRBV11-3 and TRBJ2-1, the CDR3 gives the full variable domain: EAGVVQSPRYKIIEKKQPVAFWCNPISGHNTLYWYLQNLGQGPELLIRYENEEAVDDSQLPKDRFSAERLKGVDSTLKIQPAELGDSAVYLCASSLIAGGPDEQFFGPGTRLTVL.

This clone was recorded only once. The CDR3 nucleotides read TGTGCCAGCAGCCGGACAGGCTCCTACGAGCAGTACGTC. Its protein is CASSRTGSYEQYV. The chain has TRBV5-5 and TRBJ2-7, with TRBD1 matching 7 bases. The CDR3 extends over 13 amino acids. The ends lost 4 bases at V and 0 bases at J; junction bases unmatched: 1. CDR1 and CDR2 from the germline V gene are SGHKS and YYEKEE (reference sequence).

This rearrangement joins TRBV5-1 to TRBJ2-5; D possibly corresponds to TRBD1 (6 bases). The J call may not be correct, given that the DNA end is closer to TRBJ2-7. The V gene's germline CDR1 is SGHRS and CDR2 YFSETQ. The CDR3 contains 14 residues. The CDR3 DNA reads TGCGCCAGCAGCTTGGCTGGGGGCGATTACGAGCAGTACTTC. Translating gives CASSLAGGDYEQYF.

The rearrangement uses TRBV6-5 and TRBJ1-1; 7 bases map to TRBD1. The V gene end was trimmed by 4 bases and the J gene end by 6 bases; junction bases not matched to a gene: 8. There are 14 residues in the CDR3. Germline CDR1 and CDR2: MNHEY and SVGAGI. The CDR3 region is CASSWRATGPEAFF. CDR3 coding DNA: TGTGCCAGCAGTTGGAGGGCGACAGGGCCTGAAGCTTTCTTT.

To note about this clone: Other nucleotide sequences from this sample produce the same CDR3. The chain joins TRBV27 to TRBJ1-1; no clear D gene. The germline V and J ends were trimmed by 3 bases and 1 base, with 6 bases remaining between them. CDR1 and CDR2 from the germline V gene are MNHEY and SMNVEV (reference sequence). CDR3 length: 13 residues. The CDR3 nucleotides are TGTGCCAGCAGTTTTGGGCAGAACACTGAAGCTTTCTTT. As protein: CASSFGQNTEAFF.

This chain joins TRBV19 and TRBJ1-5; 7 bases match TRBD1. The length of the CDR3 is 14 residues. Germline V gene sequence: CDR1 LNHDA, CDR2 SQIVND (reference sequence). V shed 5 bases and J 4 bases; nucleotides not matched to a gene: 5. Here the CDR3 reads CASSAGQRNQPQHF. The DNA for the CDR3 is TGTGCCAGTAGTGCGGGACAGAGAAATCAGCCCCAGCATTTT.

The V call is TRBV6-5, the J call TRBJ2-3, with D tentatively TRBD1 (6 bases). Deletions cut 7 bases from V and 2 bases from J, with 10 bases between. CDR1 is MNHEY and CDR2 is SVGAGI in the germline V gene. The CDR3 sequence is 13 residues long. The CDR3: CASNQGSTDTQYF. CDR3 bases: TGTGCCAGCAATCAGGGGTCCACAGATACGCAGTATTTT.

CDR3 bases: TGTGCCAGCAGTTTATCGTGGACAGGGAACTATGGCTACACCTTC. It is translated as CASSLSWTGNYGYTF. The J gene is TRBJ1-2, the V gene TRBV27; 8 bases line up with TRBD1. The V segment lost 0 bases and the J segment 2 bases; nucleotides outside the gene matches: 2. The CDR3 totals 15 residues. The germline CDR1 and CDR2 sequences are MNHEY and SMNVEV (reference sequence).

The rearrangement uses TRBV6-1 and TRBJ1-3, with a weak D call TRBD1 (5 bases). Germline values: CDR1 MNHNS, CDR2 SASEGT. The CDR3 is made up of 15 amino acids. Trimming cost V 3 bases and J 0 bases, with 9 bases left between them. In nucleotides, the CDR3 is TGTGCCAGCAGTGAGGGACTCACCTCTGGAAACACCATATATTTT. Translating it yields CASSEGLTSGNTIYF.

This chain's CDR3 is CASSFAKGRTDTIYF. The CDR3 DNA reads TGTGCCAGCAGCTTCGCTAAGGGCAGGACAGACACCATATATTTT. This chain uses TRBV11-2 with TRBJ1-3; weak D call: TRBD1 (6 bases). V was pared by 3 bases and J by 8 bases, with 17 bases between. Germline CDR1 SGHAT, CDR2 FQNNGV. This CDR3 spans 15 amino acids. Based on the CDR3 plus reference TRBV11-2 and TRBJ1-3, the full variable domain is EAGVAQSPRYKIIEKRQSVAFWCNPISGHATLYWYQQILGQGPKLLIQFQNNGVVDDSQLPKDRFSAERLKGVDSTLKIQPAKLEDSAVYLCASSFAKGRTDTIYFGEGSWLTVV.

The chain is built from TRBV6-1 and TRBJ1-2; 7 bases line up with TRBD1. Trimming cost V 1 base and J 4 bases; bases outside gene matches: 9. The CDR3 contains 16 residues. Germline assignment: CDR1 MNHNS and CDR2 SASEGT. DNA for the CDR3: TGTGCCAGCAGTGAAGATGAGACAGGGAGGCCCTATGGCTACACCTTC. Protein: CASSEDETGRPYGYTF.

This chain connects TRBV9 to TRBJ1-1; no reliable D call. Germline V CDR1 and CDR2: SGDLS, YYNGEE. CDR3 length equals 13 residues. V lost 2 bases and J 4 bases, leaving 9 bases between the germline ends. CDR3 nucleotide sequence: TGTGCCAGCAGCGTTGGCCGGGGCACTGAAGCTTTCTTT. This gives the protein CASSVGRGTEAFF.

This clone showed up just once. CDR3: CASSLGGSGSGNEQFF. For the CDR3, the DNA is TGTGCCAGCAGCTTAGGGGGTAGCGGGAGTGGCAATGAGCAGTTCTTC. The genes are TRBV7-6 and TRBJ2-1, with 9 positions matching TRBD2. V dropped 1 base and J dropped 6; count of bases not matched to a gene: 7. The CDR3 covers 16 residues. Germline V gene lookup returns CDR1 SGHVS and CDR2 FNYEAQ.

V and J are TRBV10-3 and TRBJ2-5; 9 bases are a match to TRBD2. The end of the DNA aligns better with TRBJ2-7, so the J call may be wrong. Germline V gene sequence: CDR1 ENHRY, CDR2 SYGVKD. The CDR3 totals 16 residues. As DNA, the CDR3 is TGTGCCATCAGTGAGTCTGTTAGCGGGAGCCTACACGAGCAGTACTTC. Translated: CAISESVSGSLHEQYF.

The V call is TRBV19, the J call TRBJ1-1; 8 nucleotides match TRBD1. Germline lookup yields CDR1 LNHDA and CDR2 SQIVND (reference sequence). V shed 1 base, J shed 2 bases, and the junction held 6 bases outside the gene matches. This CDR3 has 16 residues. For the CDR3, the DNA is TGTGCCAGTAGTATAGCAGGGACAGGAGCTAACACTGAAGCTTTCTTT. Translating it yields CASSIAGTGANTEAFF.